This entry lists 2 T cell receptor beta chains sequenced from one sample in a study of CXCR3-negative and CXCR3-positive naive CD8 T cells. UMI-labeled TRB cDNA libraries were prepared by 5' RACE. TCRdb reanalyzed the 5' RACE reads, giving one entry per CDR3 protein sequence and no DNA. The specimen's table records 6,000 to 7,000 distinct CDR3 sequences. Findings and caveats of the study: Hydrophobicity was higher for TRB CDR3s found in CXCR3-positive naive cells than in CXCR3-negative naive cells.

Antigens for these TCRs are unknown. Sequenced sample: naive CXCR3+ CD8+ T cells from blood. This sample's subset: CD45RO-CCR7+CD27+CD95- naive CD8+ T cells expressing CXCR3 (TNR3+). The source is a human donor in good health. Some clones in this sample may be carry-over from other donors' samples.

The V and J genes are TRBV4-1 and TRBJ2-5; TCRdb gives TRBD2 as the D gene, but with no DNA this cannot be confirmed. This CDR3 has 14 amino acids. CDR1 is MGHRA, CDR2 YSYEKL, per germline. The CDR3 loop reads CASSKRDLQETQYF.

The CDR3 loop is CASSSGTLGPNTEAFF. The chain has TRBV5-1 and TRBJ1-1. This CDR3 has 16 amino acids. Germline values: CDR1 SGHRS, CDR2 YFSETQ.